These 5 T cell receptor beta chains were all obtained from the same sample, sequenced in a study of long-term antiretroviral therapy in people with HIV (dated by TCRdb to about 2022). The immunoSEQ hsTCRB v3.0 assay was used at survey level resolution for TRB variable region sequencing. The source is immuneACCESS, and TCRdb retained only in-frame sequences with V and J called. Part of the clones is not carried over; for the studies checked, unresolved V genes explain less than half of this, and the remainder is unexplained. The sample table records tens of thousands of clones; approximately 92% of these occur just once. Together, the top ten hold 4% to 5.5% of the sample. The specimen comprised unsorted PBMCs, sampled 5 to 5.5 years after starting antiretroviral therapy. Every receptor here comes from a woman aged 40 to 50 with HIV.

The rearrangement joins TRBV7-2 to TRBJ1-1, with D possibly being TRBD1 (6 bases). Trimming pared 5 bases from V and 4 bases from J, leaving 14 bases between. The germline V gene encodes CDR1 SGHTA and CDR2 FQGNSA. This CDR3 contains 14 residues. In nucleotides, the CDR3 is TGTGCCAGCAGCCCGATCAGGGGAAGCACTGAAGCTTTCTTT. It encodes CASSPIRGSTEAFF.

The chain couples TRBV10-3 to TRBJ1-1, with 8 positions matching TRBD1. The junction had 10 bases not matched to a gene; V was cut back by 7 bases and J by 6 bases. The CDR3 is 14 residues long. Germline values: CDR1 ENHRY, CDR2 SYGVKD. The CDR3 region has the DNA TGTGCCATCAAGCAGGGGGCACCGTCTGCTGAAGCTTTCTTT. Protein: CAIKQGAPSAEAFF.

This clone appeared once. The DNA for the CDR3 is TGTGCCAGCTCACCACGTCAGACTAGCACAGATACGCAGTATTTT. Translating gives CASSPRQTSTDTQYF. The gene calls are TRBV18 and TRBJ2-3; D remains unclear. The V end was cut by 1 base, the J end by 0 bases, with 8 bases between. Germline V CDR1 and CDR2: KGHSH, LQKENI. The CDR3 extends over 15 amino acids.

This chain joins TRBV19 and TRBJ1-2, with D tentatively TRBD1 (6 bases). Per germline, CDR1 LNHDA and CDR2 SQIVND (reference sequence). The CDR3 is 15 amino acids. Trimming stripped 1 base from V and 4 bases from J, with 13 bases between. The CDR3 is CASSIVGGPGYGYTF. The CDR3, as DNA: TGTGCCAGTAGTATAGTGGGGGGGCCCGGCTATGGCTACACCTTC.

The rearrangement uses TRBV27 and TRBJ2-3; 7 bases are a match to TRBD1. The CDR3 has 14 amino acids. The junction had 9 bases not matched to a gene; V was cut back by 9 bases and J by 3 bases. CDR1 is MNHEY and CDR2 is SMNVEV in the germline V gene (reference sequence). CDR3 coding DNA: TGTGCCAGTGAGCGGTACAGGGGTACAGATACGCAGTATTTT. This sequence encodes CASERYRGTDTQYF.